This T cell receptor (beta chain) was captured by sequencing in a study of response to subunit inactivated influenza vaccine. Findings of the study overall: The authors suggested that few new T cells are recruited per seasonal influenza vaccination.

TCRdb ran MiXCR on the RT-PCR reads and lists one entry per CDR3 protein. The table includes some 480,000 distinct CDR3 sequences, roughly 9.7% detected once. Germline values: CDR1 MNHEY, CDR2 SVGEGT. The V and J ends lost 2 bases and 6 bases, in that order; junction bases with no gene match: 1. CDR3 length: 12 residues. Worth noting for this clonotype: Antigen unknown.

The chain combines TRBV6-2 or TRBV6-3 with TRBJ2-7, with 7 bases matching TRBD1. Specimen: PBMCs from blood, collected roughly 47 days after vaccination. The TCR comes from a man aged 50-60 years who received an inactivated influenza vaccine. CDR3 bases: TGTGCCAGCAGTTACAACAGGGGCGAGCAGTACTTC. It specifies CASSYNRGEQYF.